These T cell receptor beta chains were read from a single sample in a study of T cell changes during pregnancy in multiple sclerosis. Sequencing used immunoSEQ multiplex PCR; TCRdb keeps in-frame clones, though not all of them. The sample has 20,000 to 25,000 clones; just under 85% are singletons. Material: CD8+ T cells from peripheral blood mononuclear cells, obtained in the first trimester of pregnancy. The source of these receptors is a female donor in good health, enrolled as a control in a pregnancy study. CDR3s include the opening cysteine and the closing phenylalanine or tryptophan. The D gene is left open where the match is weak. A clone size is listed for some rows: how often the clone was seen (once, few, many), or a class if it is expanded.

>NA|TRBJ2-1|TRBD2|TRBV28
TGTGCCAGCTCCTTAGGCGGGACTAGCGGCTCCTACAATGAGCAGTTCTTC
CASSLGGTSGSYNEQFF
>NA|TRBJ2-3|NA|TRBV25-1
TGTGCCACCCGGACAGATACGCAGTATTTT
CATRTDTQYF
>NA|TRBJ2-1|TRBD2|TRBV10-3
TGTGCCATCAGCGGCGGGAGTATAGTGAATGAGCAGTTCTTC
CAISGGSIVNEQFF
>NA|TRBJ2-2|NA|TRBV9
TGTGCCAGCAGCGTAGACCCGGCGAGGGCCGCGCCCACCGGGGAGCTGTTTTTT
CASSVDPARAAPTGELFF
>NA|TRBJ2-7|NA|TRBV6-6
TGTGCCAGCAGTGGAGGGTCCCAGGGAGACGAGCAGTACTTC
CASSGGSQGDEQYF
>once|TRBJ1-3|NA|TRBV9
TGTGCCAGCAGCGTAGGGTCGGGCCTCGGGGACACCATATATTTT
CASSVGSGLGDTIYF
>NA|TRBJ2-7|TRBD2|TRBV28
TGTGCCAGCAGTTCAGCGGGAGATTTATACGAGCAGTACTTC
CASSSAGDLYEQYF
>NA|TRBJ2-7|TRBD2|TRBV30
TGTGCCTGGAGCGGACTAGCGGGATTGAACTACGAGCAGTACTTC
CAWSGLAGLNYEQYF
>NA|TRBJ1-3|NA|TRBV5-4
TGTGCCAGCAGCCCTGAGGAGGGCCCTTCTGGAAACACCATATATTTT
CASSPEEGPSGNTIYF
>NA|TRBJ2-1|TRBD2|TRBV29-1
TGCAGCGGTGAGCGGGAGTCCTACAATGAGCAGTTCTTC
CSGERESYNEQFF
>NA|TRBJ2-7|TRBD2|TRBV9
TGTGCCAGCAGCCCACATCCGGGACTAGCGGGTGACGAGCAGTACTTC
CASSPHPGLAGDEQYF
>NA|TRBJ2-3|NA|TRBV4-1
TGCGCCAGCAGCCTAAATCCGGGACTCCCCACAGATACGCAGTATTTT
CASSLNPGLPTDTQYF
>NA|TRBJ2-7|TRBD2|TRBV19
TGTGCCAGTAGTATAGTTGGGGAGGGCCTCTACGAGCAGTACTTC
CASSIVGEGLYEQYF
>NA|TRBJ2-6|TRBD1|TRBV27
TGTGCCAGCAGTTCCAACAGGGGCTCTGGGGCCAACGTCCTGACTTTC
CASSSNRGSGANVLTF
>NA|TRBJ2-1|NA|TRBV11-2
TGTGCCAGCAGTTATGCAGCGACCATCAATGAGCAGTTCTTC
CASSYAATINEQFF
>NA|TRBJ1-2|TRBD1|TRBV9
TGTGCCAGCAGCGTAGGGGTCGGGGACAGGGGGCGCGTCCCTGGCTACACCTTC
CASSVGVGDRGRVPGYTF
>NA|TRBJ2-3|TRBD2|TRBV4-2
TGTGCCAGCAGCCAGAGGGGCCTCCGACCTAGCGGGAGGGGCCGTCCTGAAGATACGCAGTATTTT
CASSQRGLRPSGRGRPEDTQYF
>few|TRBJ2-1|TRBD2|TRBV6-1
TGTGCCAGCAGTGAGTCCCCTAGCGGGGCTTACAATGAGCAGTTCTTC
CASSESPSGAYNEQFF
>NA|TRBJ2-7|TRBD2|TRBV11-3
TGTGCCAGCAGCTTAGGTGGCGGGAGGGCCTACGAGCAGTACTTC
CASSLGGGRAYEQYF
>NA|TRBJ2-7|NA|TRBV9
TGTGCCAGCAGCCCGACTAATAGCTACGAGCAGTACTTC
CASSPTNSYEQYF
>NA|TRBJ2-7|NA|TRBV13
TGTGCCAGCAGCTTAGGGGCGGCCCTGATGTACGAGCAGTACTTC
CASSLGAALMYEQYF
>NA|TRBJ1-6|NA|TRBV10-1
TGCGCCAAAGACTATAGGGGGTTGGATAATTCACCCCTCCACTTT
CAKDYRGLDNSPLHF
>medium-sized|TRBJ2-7|TRBD1|TRBV19
TGTGCCAGTAGTTCGGGACAGGGGTTGGCCGAGCAGTACTTC
CASSSGQGLAEQYF
>NA|TRBJ2-1|TRBD2|TRBV6-4
TGTGCCATCCGGATAGCGGGAGGGCCAGGGAATGAGCAGTTCTTC
CAIRIAGGPGNEQFF
>NA|TRBJ1-1|NA|TRBV5-5
TGTGCCAGCAGCTTTAGACAAACGATAGTGAACACTGAAGCTTTCTTT
CASSFRQTIVNTEAFF
>NA|TRBJ2-7|TRBD1|TRBV6-6
TGTGCCAGCTTCGGGACAGGGAGCTACGAGCAGTACTTC
CASFGTGSYEQYF
>few|TRBJ1-3|NA|TRBV6-1
TGTGCCAGCAGTGAAGCGCAGTCCGGGGGGCACACCATATATTTT
CASSEAQSGGHTIYF
>NA|TRBJ2-3|NA|TRBV7-9
TGTGCCAGCAGCCCAGGGACGTTTCTGCGGGGATTTAGCACAGATACGCAGTATTTT
CASSPGTFLRGFSTDTQYF
>NA|TRBJ1-6|NA|TRBV30
TGTGCCTGCCACTCGGGGGACGGAGTTTCCCCCCTCCACTTT
CACHSGDGVSPLHF
>NA|TRBJ2-2|TRBD1|TRBV6-4
TGTGCCAGCAGTGAGGGACAGGGTACCACCGGGGAGCTGTTTTTT
CASSEGQGTTGELFF
>NA|TRBJ2-7|TRBD2|TRBV10-3
TGTGCCATCAGGCCGGAGACTAGCGGAACCTACGAGCAGTACTTC
CAIRPETSGTYEQYF
>NA|TRBJ1-2|TRBD1|TRBV6-6
TGTGCCAGCAGTGGGACAGGGAGCTATGGCTACACCTTC
CASSGTGSYGYTF
>NA|TRBJ1-2|TRBD1|TRBV6-6
TGTGCCAGCAGCCCCGGGACAGGGGCGCATGGCTACACCTTC
CASSPGTGAHGYTF
>few|TRBJ2-7|NA|TRBV27
TGTGCCAGCAGTTTATCGGCCTTTTCTCCCGAGCAGTACTTC
CASSLSAFSPEQYF
>NA|TRBJ1-2|TRBD1|TRBV28
TGTGCCATCCAGGCCGCCCCGGGACAGGGACGGTATGGCTACACCTTC
CAIQAAPGQGRYGYTF
>NA|TRBJ2-3|NA|TRBV4-1
TGCGCCAGCAGCCCTTCACAGCATTCTGGGCAAGATACGCAGTATTTT
CASSPSQHSGQDTQYF
>NA|TRBJ2-1|TRBD2|TRBV2
TGTGCCAGCAGCCCCGGGACTAGCCAAAATGAGCAGTTCTTC
CASSPGTSQNEQFF
>NA|TRBJ1-6|TRBD1|TRBV4-3
TGCGCCAGCAGCCAGGGAACTGGACAGGGCGGTTCACCCCTCCACTTT
CASSQGTGQGGSPLHF
>NA|TRBJ2-4|TRBD1|TRBV5-4
TGTGCCAGCAGCTCGGGACAGGGAATCAAAAACATTCAGTACTTC
CASSSGQGIKNIQYF
>NA|TRBJ2-7|TRBD1|TRBV5-4
TGTGCCAGCAGCTCCACGGGACAGCCTTACGAGCAGTACTTC
CASSSTGQPYEQYF
>NA|TRBJ1-6|TRBD1|TRBV27
TGTGCCAGCAGCCGGGACAGCCCTAATTCACCCCTCCACTTT
CASSRDSPNSPLHF
>NA|TRBJ2-1|TRBD2|TRBV7-3
TGTGCCAGCAGCTTACTAGCGGGGGCGGGGAATGAGCAGTTCTTC
CASSLLAGAGNEQFF
>NA|TRBJ2-7|NA|TRBV7-2
TGTGCCAGCAGCCCCCCCGGGGTCGAGCAGTACTTC
CASSPPGVEQYF
>NA|TRBJ2-7|NA|TRBV4-3
TGCGCCAGCAGCCAAGAGGCGCCCGGGTCATCACACGAGCAGTACTTC
CASSQEAPGSSHEQYF
>NA|TRBJ1-1|NA|TRBV4-2
TGTGCCAGCAGCCAAAGGGGTTCGGCAGCGAACACTGAAGCTTTCTTT
CASSQRGSAANTEAFF
>NA|TRBJ2-7|TRBD2|TRBV9
TGTGCCAGCAGTGGACTAGGGAACTCCTACGAGCAGTACTTC
CASSGLGNSYEQYF
>NA|TRBJ2-7|TRBD1|TRBV7-9
TGTGCCAGCAGCTCCGGGACAGGGTTCTACGAGCAGTACTTC
CASSSGTGFYEQYF